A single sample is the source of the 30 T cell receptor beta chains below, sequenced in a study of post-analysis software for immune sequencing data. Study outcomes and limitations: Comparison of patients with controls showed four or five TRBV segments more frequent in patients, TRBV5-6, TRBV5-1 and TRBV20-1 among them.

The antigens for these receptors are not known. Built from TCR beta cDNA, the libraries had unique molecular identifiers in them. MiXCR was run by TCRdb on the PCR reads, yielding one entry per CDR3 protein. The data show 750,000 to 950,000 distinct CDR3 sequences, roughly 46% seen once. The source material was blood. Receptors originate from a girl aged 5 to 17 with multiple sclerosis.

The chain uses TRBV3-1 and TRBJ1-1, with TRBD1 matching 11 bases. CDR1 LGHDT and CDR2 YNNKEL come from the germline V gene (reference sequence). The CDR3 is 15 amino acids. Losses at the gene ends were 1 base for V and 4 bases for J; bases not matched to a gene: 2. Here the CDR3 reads CASSQGGQGATEAFF. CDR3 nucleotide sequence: TGTGCCAGCAGCCAAGGAGGACAGGGGGCCACTGAAGCTTTCTTT.

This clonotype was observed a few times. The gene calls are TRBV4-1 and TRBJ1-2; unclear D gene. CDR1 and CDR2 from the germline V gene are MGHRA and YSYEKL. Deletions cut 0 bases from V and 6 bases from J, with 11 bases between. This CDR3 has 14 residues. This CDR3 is CASSQETLRNGYTF. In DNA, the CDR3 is TGCGCCAGCAGCCAAGAAACATTGAGAAATGGCTACACCTTC.

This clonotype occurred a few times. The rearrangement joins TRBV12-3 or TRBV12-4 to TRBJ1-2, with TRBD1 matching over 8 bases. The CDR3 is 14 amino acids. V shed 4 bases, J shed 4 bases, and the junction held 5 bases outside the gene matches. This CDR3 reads CASSSAGGVYGYTF. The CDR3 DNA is TGTGCCAGCAGTTCGGCAGGGGGCGTCTATGGCTACACCTTC.

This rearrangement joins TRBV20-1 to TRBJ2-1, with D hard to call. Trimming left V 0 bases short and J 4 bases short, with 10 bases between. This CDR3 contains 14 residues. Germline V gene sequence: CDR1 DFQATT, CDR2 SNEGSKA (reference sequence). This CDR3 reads CSAREVRIYNEQFF. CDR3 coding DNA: TGCAGTGCTAGAGAGGTTCGGATATACAATGAGCAGTTCTTC.

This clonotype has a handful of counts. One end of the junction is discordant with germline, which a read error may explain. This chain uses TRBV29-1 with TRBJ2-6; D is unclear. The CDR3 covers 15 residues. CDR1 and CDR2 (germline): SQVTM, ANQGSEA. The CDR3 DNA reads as TGCGGCGTTGATACACGGACCTCTGGGGCCAACGTCCTGACTTTC. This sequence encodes CGVDTRTSGANVLTF.

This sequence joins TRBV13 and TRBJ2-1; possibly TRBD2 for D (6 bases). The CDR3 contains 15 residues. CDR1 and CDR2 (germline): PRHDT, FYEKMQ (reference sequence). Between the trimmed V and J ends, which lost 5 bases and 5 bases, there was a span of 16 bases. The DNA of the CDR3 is TGTGCCAGCAGCATCCAAGAGACTAGAAACAATGAGCAGTTCTTC. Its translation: CASSIQETRNNEQFF.

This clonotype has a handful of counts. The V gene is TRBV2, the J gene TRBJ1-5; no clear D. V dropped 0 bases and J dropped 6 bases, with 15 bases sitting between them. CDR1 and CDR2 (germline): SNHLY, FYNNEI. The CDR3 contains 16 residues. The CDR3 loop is CASSEALAGGSQPQHF. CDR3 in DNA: TGTGCCAGCAGTGAAGCGCTGGCAGGAGGAAGTCAGCCCCAGCATTTT.

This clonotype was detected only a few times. CDR3: CSAPRGAGDPNTEAFF. As DNA, the CDR3 is TGCAGTGCCCCAAGGGGGGCAGGCGACCCTAACACTGAAGCTTTCTTT. The chain employs TRBV20-1 and TRBJ1-1, with D tentatively TRBD1 (6 bases). CDR3 length: 16 residues. Germline V lookup: CDR1 DFQATT, CDR2 SNEGSKA (reference sequence). With 6 bases removed from V and 2 bases from J, the gap between germline ends came to 22 bases.

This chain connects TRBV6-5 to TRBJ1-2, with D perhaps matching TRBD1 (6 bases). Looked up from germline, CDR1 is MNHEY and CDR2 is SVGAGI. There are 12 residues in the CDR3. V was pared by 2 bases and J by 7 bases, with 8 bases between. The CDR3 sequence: CASSYQGSGYTF. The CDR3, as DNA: TGTGCCAGCAGTTACCAGGGGAGTGGCTACACCTTC.

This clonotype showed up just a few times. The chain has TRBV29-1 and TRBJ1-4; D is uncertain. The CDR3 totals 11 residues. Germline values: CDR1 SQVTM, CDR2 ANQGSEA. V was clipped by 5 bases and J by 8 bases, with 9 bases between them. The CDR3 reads CSVWQLEKLFF. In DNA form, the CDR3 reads TGCAGCGTTTGGCAGCTAGAAAAACTGTTTTTT.

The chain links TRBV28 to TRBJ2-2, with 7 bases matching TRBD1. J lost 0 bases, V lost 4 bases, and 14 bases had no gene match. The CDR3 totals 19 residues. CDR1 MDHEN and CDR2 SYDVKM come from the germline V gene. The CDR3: CASSSLPTRTGSNTGELFF. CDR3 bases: TGTGCCAGCAGTTCATTACCGACCCGGACAGGATCGAACACCGGGGAGCTGTTTTTT.

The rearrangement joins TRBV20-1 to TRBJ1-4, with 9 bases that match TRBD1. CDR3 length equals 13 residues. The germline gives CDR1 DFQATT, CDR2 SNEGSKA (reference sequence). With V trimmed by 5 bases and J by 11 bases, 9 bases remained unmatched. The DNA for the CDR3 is TGCAGTGCTGCTGACGGGACAGGGCAGAAACTGTTTTTT. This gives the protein CSAADGTGQKLFF.

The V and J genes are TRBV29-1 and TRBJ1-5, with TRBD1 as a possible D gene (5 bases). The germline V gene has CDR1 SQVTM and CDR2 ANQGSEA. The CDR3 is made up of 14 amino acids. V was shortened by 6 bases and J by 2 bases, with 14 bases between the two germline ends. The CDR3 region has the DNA TGCAGCGTCGGTGGGGGGGGAGGCAATCAGCCCCAGCATTTT. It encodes CSVGGGGGNQPQHF.

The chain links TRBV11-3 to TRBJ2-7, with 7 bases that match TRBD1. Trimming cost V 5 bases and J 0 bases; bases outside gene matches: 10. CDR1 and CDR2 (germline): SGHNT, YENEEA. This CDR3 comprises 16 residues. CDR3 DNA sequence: TGTGCCAGCAGCGGGACGCGACAGGGCCGCTCCTACGAGCAGTACTTC. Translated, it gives CASSGTRQGRSYEQYF.

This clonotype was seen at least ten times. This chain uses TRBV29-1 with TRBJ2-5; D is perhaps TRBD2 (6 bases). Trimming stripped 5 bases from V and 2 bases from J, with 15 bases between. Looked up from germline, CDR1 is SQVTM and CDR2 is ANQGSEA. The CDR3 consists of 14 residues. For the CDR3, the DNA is TGCAGCGTTAAGGCAGGGAGGTGGCAAGAGACCCAGTACTTC. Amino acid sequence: CSVKAGRWQETQYF.

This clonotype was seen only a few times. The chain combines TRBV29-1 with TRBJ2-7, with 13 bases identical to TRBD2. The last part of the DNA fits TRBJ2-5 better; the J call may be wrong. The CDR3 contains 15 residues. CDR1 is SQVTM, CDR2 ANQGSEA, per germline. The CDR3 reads CSALTSGRWGETQYF. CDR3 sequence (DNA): TGCAGCGCCTTGACTAGCGGGAGGTGGGGAGAGACCCAGTACTTC.

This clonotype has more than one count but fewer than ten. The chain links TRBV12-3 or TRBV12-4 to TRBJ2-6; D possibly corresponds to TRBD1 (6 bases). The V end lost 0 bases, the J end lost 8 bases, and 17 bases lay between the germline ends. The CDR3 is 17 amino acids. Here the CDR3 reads CASSLALSRGGTNVLTF. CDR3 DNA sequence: TGTGCCAGCAGTTTAGCGCTCAGCAGGGGTGGAACCAACGTCCTGACTTTC.

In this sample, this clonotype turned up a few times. Written as DNA, the CDR3 is TGTGCCACCAGTGAACGGACAGGGCATGGCTACACCTTC. Protein: CATSERTGHGYTF. V and J are TRBV24-1 and TRBJ1-2; 8 nucleotides match TRBD1. Losses at the gene ends were 4 bases for V and 6 bases for J; bases not matched to a gene: 3. This CDR3 has 13 residues. Germline CDR1 is KGHDR and CDR2 is SFDVKD.

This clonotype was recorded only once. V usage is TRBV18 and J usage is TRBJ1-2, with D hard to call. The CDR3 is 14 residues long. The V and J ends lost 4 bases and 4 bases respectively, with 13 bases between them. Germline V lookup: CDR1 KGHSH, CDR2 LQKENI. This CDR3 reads CASSLAEGTYGYTF. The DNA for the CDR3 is TGTGCCAGCTCACTCGCGGAAGGAACCTATGGCTACACCTTC.

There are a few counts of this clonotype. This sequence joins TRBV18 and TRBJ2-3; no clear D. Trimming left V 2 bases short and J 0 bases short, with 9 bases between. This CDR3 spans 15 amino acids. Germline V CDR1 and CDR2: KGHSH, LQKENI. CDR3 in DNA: TGTGCCAGCTCACCATTGCCCTCCAGCACAGATACGCAGTATTTT. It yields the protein CASSPLPSSTDTQYF.

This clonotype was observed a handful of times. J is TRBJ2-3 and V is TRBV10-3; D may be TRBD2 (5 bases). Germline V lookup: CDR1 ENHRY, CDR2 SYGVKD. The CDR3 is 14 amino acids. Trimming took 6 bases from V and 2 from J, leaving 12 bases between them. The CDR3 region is CAIRRAELTDTQYF. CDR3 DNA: TGTGCCATCAGGAGAGCGGAGCTCACAGATACGCAGTATTTT.

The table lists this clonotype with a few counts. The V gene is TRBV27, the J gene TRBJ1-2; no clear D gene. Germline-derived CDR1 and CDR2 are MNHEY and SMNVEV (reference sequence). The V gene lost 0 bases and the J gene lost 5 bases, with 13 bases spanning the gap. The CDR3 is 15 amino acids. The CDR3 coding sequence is TGTGCCAGCAGTTTATCTGAGTCTTCCCTTTATGGCTACACCTTC. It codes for CASSLSESSLYGYTF.

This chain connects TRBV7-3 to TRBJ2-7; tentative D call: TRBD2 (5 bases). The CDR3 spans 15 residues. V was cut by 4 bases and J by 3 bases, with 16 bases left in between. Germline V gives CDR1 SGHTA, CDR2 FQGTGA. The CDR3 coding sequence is TGTGCCAGCAGCTGTTTGGGTGGCCGGGGCTACGAGCAGTACTTC. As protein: CASSCLGGRGYEQYF.

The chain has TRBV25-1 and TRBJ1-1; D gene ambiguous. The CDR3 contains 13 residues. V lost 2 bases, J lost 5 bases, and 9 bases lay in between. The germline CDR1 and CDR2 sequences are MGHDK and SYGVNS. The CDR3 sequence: CASSEDGWTEAFF. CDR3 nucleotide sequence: TGTGCCAGCAGTGAAGATGGATGGACTGAAGCTTTCTTT. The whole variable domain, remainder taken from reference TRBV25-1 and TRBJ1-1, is EADIYQTPRYLVIGTGKKITLECSQTMGHDKMYWYQQDPGMELHLIHYSYGVNSTEKGDLSSESTVSRIRTEHFPLTLESARPSHTSQYLCASSEDGWTEAFFGQGTRLTVV.

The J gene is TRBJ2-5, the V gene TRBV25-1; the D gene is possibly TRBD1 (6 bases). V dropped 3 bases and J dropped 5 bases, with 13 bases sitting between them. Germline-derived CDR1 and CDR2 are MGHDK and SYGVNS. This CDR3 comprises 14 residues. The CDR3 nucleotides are TGTGCCAGCAGTGATCAGGGGCCCAGGGAGACCCAGTACTTC. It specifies CASSDQGPRETQYF.

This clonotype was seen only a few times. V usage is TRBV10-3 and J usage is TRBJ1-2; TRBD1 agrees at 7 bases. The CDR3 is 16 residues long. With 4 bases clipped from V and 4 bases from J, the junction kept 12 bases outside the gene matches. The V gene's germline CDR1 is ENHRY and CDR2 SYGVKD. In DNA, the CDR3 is TGTGCCATCAGTGGCGGGACAGAGTCCCAATTCTATGGCTACACCTTC. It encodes CAISGGTESQFYGYTF.

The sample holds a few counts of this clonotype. For the CDR3, the DNA is TGTGCCAGCAGCGCTGGGACAGGGTCCTATGGCTACACCTTC. This encodes CASSAGTGSYGYTF. The chain joins TRBV9 to TRBJ1-2; TRBD1 matches 9 bases. The V segment lost 3 bases and the J segment 4 bases; nucleotides outside the gene matches: 4. The germline V gene encodes CDR1 SGDLS and CDR2 YYNGEE. The CDR3 is 14 amino acids.

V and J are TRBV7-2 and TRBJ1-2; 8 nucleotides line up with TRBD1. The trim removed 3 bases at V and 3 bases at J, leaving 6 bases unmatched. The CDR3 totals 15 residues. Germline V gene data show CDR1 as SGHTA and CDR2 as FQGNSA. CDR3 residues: CASSFDGQGYYGYTF. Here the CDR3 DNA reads TGTGCCAGCAGCTTCGACGGACAGGGTTACTATGGCTACACCTTC.

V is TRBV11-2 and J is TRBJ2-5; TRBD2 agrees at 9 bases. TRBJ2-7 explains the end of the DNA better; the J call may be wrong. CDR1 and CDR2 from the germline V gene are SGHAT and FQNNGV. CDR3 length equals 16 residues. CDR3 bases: TGTGCCAGCAGCCCGTTGCTAGCGGGATCAGCCTACGAGCAGTACTTC. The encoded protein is CASSPLLAGSAYEQYF.

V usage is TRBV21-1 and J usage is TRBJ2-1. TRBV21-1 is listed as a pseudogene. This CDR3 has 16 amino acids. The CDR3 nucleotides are TGTGCCAGCAGCAAAGTAAGGGTCGAGTCCTACAATGAGCAGTTCTTC. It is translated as CASSKVRVESYNEQFF.